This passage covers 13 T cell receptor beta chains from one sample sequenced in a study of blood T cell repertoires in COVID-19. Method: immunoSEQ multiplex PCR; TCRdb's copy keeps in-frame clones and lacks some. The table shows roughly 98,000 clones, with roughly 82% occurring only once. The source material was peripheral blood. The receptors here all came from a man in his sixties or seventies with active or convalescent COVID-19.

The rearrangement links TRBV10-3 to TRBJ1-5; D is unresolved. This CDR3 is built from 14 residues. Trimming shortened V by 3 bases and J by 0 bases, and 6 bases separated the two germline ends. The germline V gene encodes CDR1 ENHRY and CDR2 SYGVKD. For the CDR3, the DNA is TGTGCCATCAGTGACGGACTTAGCAATCAGCCCCAGCATTTT. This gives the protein CAISDGLSNQPQHF.

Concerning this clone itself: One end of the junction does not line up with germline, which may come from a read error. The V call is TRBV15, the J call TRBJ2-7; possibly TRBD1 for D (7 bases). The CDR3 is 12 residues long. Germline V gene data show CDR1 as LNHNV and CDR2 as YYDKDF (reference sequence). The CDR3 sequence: CATSRDRRGQHF. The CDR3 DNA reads TGTGCCACCAGCAGAGATAGGAGGGGACAGCACTTC.

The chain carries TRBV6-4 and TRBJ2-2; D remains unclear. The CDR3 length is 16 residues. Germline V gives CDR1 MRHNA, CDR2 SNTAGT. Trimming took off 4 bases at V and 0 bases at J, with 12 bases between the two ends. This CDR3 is CASSVQAPANTGELFF. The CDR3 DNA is TGTGCCAGCAGTGTCCAGGCCCCGGCGAACACCGGGGAGCTGTTTTTT.

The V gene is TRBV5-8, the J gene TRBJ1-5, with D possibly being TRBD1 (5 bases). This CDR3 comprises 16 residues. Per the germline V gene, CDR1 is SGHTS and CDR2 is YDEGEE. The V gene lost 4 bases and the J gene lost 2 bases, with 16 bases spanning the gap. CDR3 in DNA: TGTGCCAGCAGCGAGGAGCTGGGACTTGGCAATCAGCCCCAGCATTTT. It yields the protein CASSEELGLGNQPQHF.

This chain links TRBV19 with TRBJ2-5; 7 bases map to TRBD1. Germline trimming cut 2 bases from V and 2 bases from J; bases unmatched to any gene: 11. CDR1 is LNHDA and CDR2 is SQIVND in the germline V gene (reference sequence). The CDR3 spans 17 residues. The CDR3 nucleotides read TGTGCCAGTAGTATAAATTTCGACAGGGTGGGGCAAGAGACCCAGTACTTC. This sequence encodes CASSINFDRVGQETQYF. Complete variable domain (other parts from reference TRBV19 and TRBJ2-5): DGGITQSPKYLFRKEGQNVTLSCEQNLNHDAMYWYRQDPGQGLRLIYYSQIVNDFQKGDIAEGYSVSREKKESFPLTVTSAQKNPTAFYLCASSINFDRVGQETQYFGPGTRLLVL.

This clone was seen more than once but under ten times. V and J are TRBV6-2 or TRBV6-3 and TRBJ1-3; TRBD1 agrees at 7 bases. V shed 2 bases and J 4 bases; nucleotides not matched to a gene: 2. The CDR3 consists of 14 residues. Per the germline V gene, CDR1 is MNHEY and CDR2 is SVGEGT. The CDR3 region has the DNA TGTGCCAGCAGTTACCACAGGGGAGGAAACACCATATATTTT. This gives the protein CASSYHRGGNTIYF.

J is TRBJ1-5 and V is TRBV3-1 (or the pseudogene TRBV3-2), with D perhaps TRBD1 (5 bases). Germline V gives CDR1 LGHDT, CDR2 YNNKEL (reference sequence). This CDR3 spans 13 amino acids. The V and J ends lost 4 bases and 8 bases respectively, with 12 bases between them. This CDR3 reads CASSLGGLEPQHF. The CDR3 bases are TGTGCCAGCAGCCTGGGGGGGTTGGAGCCCCAGCATTTT.

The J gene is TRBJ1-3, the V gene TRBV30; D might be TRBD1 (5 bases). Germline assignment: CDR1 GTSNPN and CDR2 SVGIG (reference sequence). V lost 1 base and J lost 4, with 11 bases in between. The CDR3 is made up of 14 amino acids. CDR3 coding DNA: TGTGCCTGGAGTGCACTAAGGACAGGAAACACCATATATTTT. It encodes CAWSALRTGNTIYF.

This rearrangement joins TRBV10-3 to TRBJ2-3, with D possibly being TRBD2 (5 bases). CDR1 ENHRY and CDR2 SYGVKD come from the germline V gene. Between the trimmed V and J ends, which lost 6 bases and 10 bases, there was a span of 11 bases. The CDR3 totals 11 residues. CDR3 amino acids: CAIRGDWAQYF. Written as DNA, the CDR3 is TGTGCCATCAGGGGAGACTGGGCGCAGTATTTT.

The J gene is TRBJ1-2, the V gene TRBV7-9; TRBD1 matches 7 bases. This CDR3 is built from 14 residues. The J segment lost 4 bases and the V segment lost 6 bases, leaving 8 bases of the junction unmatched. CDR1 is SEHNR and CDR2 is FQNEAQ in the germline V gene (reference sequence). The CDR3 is CASRQGKEGYGYTF. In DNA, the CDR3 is TGTGCCAGCAGACAGGGGAAAGAGGGCTATGGCTACACCTTC.

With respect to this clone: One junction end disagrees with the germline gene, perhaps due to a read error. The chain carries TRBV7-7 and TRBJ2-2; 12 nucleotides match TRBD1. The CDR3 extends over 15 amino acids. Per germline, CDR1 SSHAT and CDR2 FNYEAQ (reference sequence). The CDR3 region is CASSPGTGGHGELFF. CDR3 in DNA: TGTGCTAGCAGCCCGGGGACAGGGGGCCACGGGGAGCTGTTTTTT. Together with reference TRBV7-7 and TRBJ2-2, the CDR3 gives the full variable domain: GAGVSQSPRYKVTKRGQDVTLRCDPISSHATLYWYQQALGQGPEFLTYFNYEAQPDKSGLPSDRFSAERPEGSISTLTIQRTEQRDSAMYRCASSPGTGGHGELFFGEGSRLTVL.

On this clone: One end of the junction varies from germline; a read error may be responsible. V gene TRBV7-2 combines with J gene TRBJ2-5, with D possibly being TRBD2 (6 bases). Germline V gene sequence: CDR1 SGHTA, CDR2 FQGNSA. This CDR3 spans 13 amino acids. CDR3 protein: CASSLVRGGTQYF. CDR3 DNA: TGTGCTAGCAGCTTAGTCCGGGGAGGGACCCAGTACTTC.

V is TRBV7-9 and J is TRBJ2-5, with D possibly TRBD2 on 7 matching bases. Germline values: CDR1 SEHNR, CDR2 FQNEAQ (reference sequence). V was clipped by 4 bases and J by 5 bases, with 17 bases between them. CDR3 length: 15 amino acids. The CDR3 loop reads CASSSLAGARETQYF. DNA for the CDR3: TGTGCCAGCAGCTCCCTGGCGGGGGCGCGGGAGACCCAGTACTTC.